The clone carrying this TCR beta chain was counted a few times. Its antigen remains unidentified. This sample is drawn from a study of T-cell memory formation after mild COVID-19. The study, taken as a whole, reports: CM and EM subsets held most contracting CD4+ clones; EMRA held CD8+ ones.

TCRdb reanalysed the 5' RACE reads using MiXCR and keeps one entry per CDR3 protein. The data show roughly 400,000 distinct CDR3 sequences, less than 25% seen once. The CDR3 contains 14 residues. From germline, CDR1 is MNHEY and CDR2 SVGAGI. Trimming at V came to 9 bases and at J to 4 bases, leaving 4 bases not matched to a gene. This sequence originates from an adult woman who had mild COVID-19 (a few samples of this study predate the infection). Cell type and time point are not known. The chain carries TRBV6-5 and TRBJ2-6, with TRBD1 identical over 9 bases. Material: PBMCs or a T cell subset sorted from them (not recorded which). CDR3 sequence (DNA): TGTGCCAGTAGACAGGGGGTAGGGGCCAACGTCCTGACTTTC. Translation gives CASRQGVGANVLTF.